These 30 T cell receptor beta chains originate from one sample sequenced in a study of OX40 agonist ivuxolimab in advanced cancers. Data came from immunoSEQ multiplex PCR; TCRdb stores just in-frame clones and leaves some out. In the table there are roughly 100,000 clones, less than 95% of which are singletons. This sample comprised CD4+ or CD8+ T cells sorted from blood, obtained in a trial of the OX40 agonist ivuxolimab. These receptors were obtained from an adult with an advanced solid tumor such as melanoma, head and neck, liver or kidney cancer.

The genes are TRBV18 and TRBJ2-1; 11 bases line up with TRBD1. The CDR3 covers 16 residues. Germline assignment: CDR1 KGHSH and CDR2 LQKENI. Losses at the gene ends were 4 bases for V and 7 bases for J; bases not matched to a gene: 9. The CDR3 is CASSLSGTGGPNEQFF. The CDR3, as DNA: TGTGCCAGCTCACTCTCCGGGACAGGGGGACCGAATGAGCAGTTCTTC. The entire variable domain, with the rest obtained from reference TRBV18 and TRBJ2-1, is as follows: NAGVMQNPRHLVRRRGQEARLRCSPMKGHSHVYWYRQLPEEGLKFMVYLQKENIIDESGMPKERFSAEFPKEGPSILRIQQVVRGDSAAYFCASSLSGTGGPNEQFFGPGTRLTVL.

DNA of the CDR3: TGCGCCAGCAGCTTAATAGCGAGGAACTATGGCTACACCTTC. This translates into CASSLIARNYGYTF. This chain connects TRBV5-1 to TRBJ1-2; D call uncertain. This CDR3 is built from 14 residues. V was pared by 2 bases and J by 2 bases, with 10 bases between. The germline gives CDR1 SGHRS, CDR2 YFSETQ.

V and J are TRBV19 and TRBJ2-1; weak D call: TRBD2 (6 bases). With 0 bases removed from V and 3 bases from J, the gap between germline ends came to 12 bases. This CDR3 comprises 16 residues. Germline CDR1 is LNHDA and CDR2 is SQIVND (reference sequence). The CDR3 nucleotides read TGTGCCAGTAGTATAGAAATGGGGGGAGTCTACAATGAGCAGTTCTTC. Protein: CASSIEMGGVYNEQFF. The full variable domain, rest sourced from reference TRBV19 and TRBJ2-1, is DGGITQSPKYLFRKEGQNVTLSCEQNLNHDAMYWYRQDPGQGLRLIYYSQIVNDFQKGDIAEGYSVSREKKESFPLTVTSAQKNPTAFYLCASSIEMGGVYNEQFFGPGTRLTVL.

The rearrangement uses TRBV14 and TRBJ1-2; possible D gene TRBD1, 6 bases. This CDR3 is 13 amino acids long. From germline, CDR1 is SGHDN and CDR2 FVKESK. Deletions cut 1 base from V and 7 bases from J, with 10 bases between. CDR3 protein: CASSQGGAGGYTF. The CDR3 DNA reads as TGTGCCAGCAGCCAAGGGGGGGCAGGTGGCTACACCTTC. The full variable domain, in which reference TRBV14 and TRBJ1-2 provide the parts outside the CDR3, is EAGVTQFPSHSVIEKGQTVTLRCDPISGHDNLYWYRRVMGKEIKFLLHFVKESKQDESGMPNNRFLAERTGGTYSTLKVQPAELEDSGVYFCASSQGGAGGYTFGSGTRLTVV.

V is TRBV12-5 and J is TRBJ2-7; TRBD1 matches at 8 bases. CDR1 and CDR2 from the germline V gene are LGHNT and FRNRAP. J was trimmed by 2 bases and V by 2 bases; bases with no gene match: 8. The CDR3 is 16 amino acids. The CDR3 region has the DNA TGTGCTAGTGGTTTGACCCAGGGGGCTGGCACCTACGAGCAGTACTTC. Translated, it gives CASGLTQGAGTYEQYF.

V is TRBV27 and J is TRBJ2-1; TRBD1 matches 7 bases. The V gene end was trimmed by 5 bases and the J gene end by 4 bases; junction bases not matched to a gene: 8. Germline V gene data show CDR1 as MNHEY and CDR2 as SMNVEV (reference sequence). This CDR3 comprises 15 residues. The CDR3 coding sequence is TGTGCCAGCAGTATAGACAGGGATAAGTACAATGAGCAGTTCTTC. The encoded protein is CASSIDRDKYNEQFF.

The chain couples TRBV30 to TRBJ2-7, with a weak D call TRBD1 (6 bases). There are 12 residues in the CDR3. Germline CDR1 is GTSNPN and CDR2 is SVGIG (reference sequence). V was pared by 3 bases and J by 0 bases, with 6 bases between. CDR3 residues: CAWRDSSYEQYF. The CDR3 coding sequence is TGTGCCTGGAGGGACAGCTCCTACGAGCAGTACTTC.

The J gene is TRBJ2-1, the V gene TRBV28, with D perhaps matching TRBD1 or TRBD2 (5 bases each). V was trimmed by 7 bases and J by 7 bases, leaving 20 bases between them. Germline lookup yields CDR1 MDHEN and CDR2 SYDVKM. The CDR3 sequence is 15 residues long. The CDR3 DNA follows: TGTGCCAGCACCTCCCTGGCCGGGGCCGGGAATGAGCAGTTCTTC. Translated, it gives CASTSLAGAGNEQFF.

This chain connects TRBV29-1 to TRBJ1-2; 7 bases agree with TRBD1. V gave up 3 bases and J gave up 7 bases; unmatched junction bases: 5. From germline, CDR1 is SQVTM and CDR2 ANQGSEA. The CDR3 consists of 12 residues. Here the CDR3 reads CSVDRDRRGYTF. The DNA of the CDR3 is TGCAGCGTTGACAGGGACAGACGTGGCTACACCTTC.

This chain connects TRBV13 to TRBJ2-7; D remains unclear. There are 15 residues in the CDR3. Germline assignment: CDR1 PRHDT and CDR2 FYEKMQ (reference sequence). V shed 2 bases and J shed 0 bases, with 11 bases lying between them. The CDR3 is CASSLRARVSYEQYF. The CDR3 nucleotides are TGTGCCAGCAGCTTAAGGGCCCGGGTCTCCTACGAGCAGTACTTC.

The chain is built from TRBV6-1 and TRBJ1-2, with no clear D. Between the trimmed V and J ends, which lost 9 bases and 5 bases, there was a span of 10 bases. The CDR3 sequence is 11 residues long. Germline-derived CDR1 and CDR2 are MNHNS and SASEGT. CDR3 coding DNA: TGTGCCAGTCGGGAAGGGTATGGCTACACCTTC. This sequence encodes CASREGYGYTF.

V usage is TRBV5-1 and J usage is TRBJ2-2; D gene uncertain. V dropped 0 bases and J dropped 6 bases, with 6 bases sitting between them. Per the germline V gene, CDR1 is SGHRS and CDR2 is YFSETQ. The CDR3 is made up of 13 amino acids. As DNA, the CDR3 is TGCGCCAGCAGCTTGGGGGTCGCCGGGGAGCTGTTTTTT. It is translated as CASSLGVAGELFF.

Notes on this clone: Compared with germline, one end of the junction differs, possibly owing to a read error. This chain connects TRBV7-3 to TRBJ2-7, with no clear D. Per germline, CDR1 SGHTA and CDR2 FQGTGA. The CDR3 consists of 12 residues. The CDR3 spells CASSLNWQKQCF. CDR3 nucleotide sequence: TGTGCCAGCAGCTTAAACTGGCAAAAGCAGTGCTTC.

The genes are TRBV7-9 and TRBJ1-1; D possibly corresponds to TRBD1 (5 bases). The CDR3 is 12 residues long. V was pared by 5 bases and J by 3 bases, with 7 bases between. Germline V gene lookup returns CDR1 SEHNR and CDR2 FQNEAQ (reference sequence). The CDR3 bases are TGTGCCAGCAGCCAAGGGGACACTGAAGCTTTCTTT. This translates into CASSQGDTEAFF.

The V call is TRBV11-3, the J call TRBJ2-1; D might be TRBD1 (5 bases). Trimming stripped 0 bases from V and 9 bases from J, with 15 bases between. The CDR3 is made up of 15 amino acids. Germline V gene data show CDR1 as SGHNT and CDR2 as YENEEA. The CDR3 loop is CASSLDGQGVGEQFF. In nucleotides, the CDR3 is TGTGCCAGCAGCTTAGACGGCCAAGGGGTGGGTGAGCAGTTCTTC.

The J gene is TRBJ2-2, the V gene TRBV5-1; 7 nucleotides match TRBD1. Germline V gene sequence: CDR1 SGHRS, CDR2 YFSETQ. This CDR3 comprises 15 residues. Trimming removed 6 bases from V and 4 bases from J; junction bases left unmatched: 9. CDR3: CASNEGASGTGELFF. In DNA, the CDR3 is TGCGCCAGCAATGAGGGGGCTTCGGGCACCGGGGAGCTGTTTTTT.

The chain employs TRBV5-6 and TRBJ2-3, with unresolved D. The V end lost 4 bases, the J end lost 4 bases, and 10 bases lay between the germline ends. This CDR3 comprises 13 residues. CDR1 is SGHDT, CDR2 YYEEEE, per germline. The CDR3 region is CASSPGVPDTQYF. The CDR3 nucleotides are TGTGCCAGCAGCCCTGGAGTGCCAGATACGCAGTATTTT.

The chain recombines TRBV7-8 with TRBJ2-7, with a possible D match to TRBD2 (7 bases). The germline gives CDR1 SGHVS, CDR2 FQNEAQ. CDR3 size: 13 residues. With 5 bases removed from V and 6 bases from J, the gap between germline ends came to 14 bases. CDR3 sequence: CASSGRGPGEQYF. CDR3 sequence (DNA): TGTGCCAGCAGCGGGCGGGGGCCGGGCGAGCAGTACTTC.

This chain uses TRBV29-1 with TRBJ1-1; the D is unclear. V was pared by 6 bases and J by 4 bases, with 24 bases between. The CDR3 is 16 amino acids. Germline CDR1 is SQVTM and CDR2 is ANQGSEA. CDR3 DNA: TGCAGCGTGGACCAGATTTTCGGGGTTAGTTCCACTGAAGCTTTCTTT. It is translated as CSVDQIFGVSSTEAFF.

V gene TRBV27 combines with J gene TRBJ1-5, with 9 bases fitting TRBD1. The CDR3 is 15 residues long. Germline V gives CDR1 MNHEY, CDR2 SMNVEV (reference sequence). Trimming cost V 5 bases and J 5 bases; bases outside gene matches: 7. The CDR3 loop reads CASSRLGQGHQPQHF. The DNA for the CDR3 is TGTGCCAGCAGTCGACTGGGACAGGGTCATCAGCCCCAGCATTTT.

The gene calls are TRBV12-1 and TRBJ1-4. TRBV12-1 is deemed a pseudogene. CDR3 length equals 16 residues. The CDR3 DNA reads as TGTGCCAGCAGCCAATGGTCTATGGCAACTAATGAAAAACTGTTTTTT. Amino acids: CASSQWSMATNEKLFF.

The genes are TRBV5-1 and TRBJ2-2, with TRBD1 matching 10 bases. This CDR3 comprises 15 residues. Trimming took 3 bases from V and 5 from J; bases not matched to a gene: 4. Germline lookup yields CDR1 SGHRS and CDR2 YFSETQ. The DNA for the CDR3 is TGCGCCAGCAGCTGGACAGGGGGAGGGACCGGGGAGCTGTTTTTT. It yields the protein CASSWTGGGTGELFF.

This rearrangement joins TRBV29-1 to TRBJ1-2, with a tentative D call TRBD1 (6 bases). The CDR3 length is 19 residues. V was trimmed by 6 bases and J by 8 bases, leaving 37 bases between them. Germline V gives CDR1 SQVTM, CDR2 ANQGSEA. Written as DNA, the CDR3 is TGCAGCGTAGCAACACGGGGGCGGGACATATCATTTTCCGGCTGGGGCTACACCTTC. This gives the protein CSVATRGRDISFSGWGYTF.

The chain links TRBV14 to TRBJ2-2; the D is unclear. Germline V gene data show CDR1 as SGHDN and CDR2 as FVKESK. Trimming shortened V by 1 base and J by 8 bases, and 11 bases separated the two germline ends. The CDR3 runs 14 residues. The CDR3 sequence: CASSQVRGSGELFF. The CDR3 nucleotides are TGTGCCAGCAGCCAAGTCAGAGGTTCGGGGGAGCTGTTTTTT. Full variable domain (missing parts from reference TRBV14 and TRBJ2-2): EAGVTQFPSHSVIEKGQTVTLRCDPISGHDNLYWYRRVMGKEIKFLLHFVKESKQDESGMPNNRFLAERTGGTYSTLKVQPAELEDSGVYFCASSQVRGSGELFFGEGSRLTVL.

The chain couples TRBV29-1 to TRBJ1-1; maybe TRBD1 (6 bases). Germline CDR1 is SQVTM and CDR2 is ANQGSEA. V shed 6 bases and J shed 2 bases, with 13 bases lying between them. The CDR3 contains 13 residues. The CDR3 protein is CSVDQQGNTEAFF. In nucleotides, the CDR3 is TGCAGCGTGGATCAACAGGGTAACACTGAAGCTTTCTTT.

The count of this clone is one. The chain couples TRBV7-2 to TRBJ2-5, with 10 positions matching TRBD2. The V gene's germline CDR1 is SGHTA and CDR2 FQGNSA. The CDR3 contains 16 residues. The V segment lost 1 base and the J segment 9 bases; nucleotides outside the gene matches: 11. The CDR3 DNA reads as TGTGCCAGCAGCTTAGTTGCAGCGGGAGGGACTACTGCCCAGTACTTC. Its translation is CASSLVAAGGTTAQYF.

V is TRBV10-1 and J is TRBJ1-2; TRBD1 matches 7 bases. Germline values: CDR1 WNHNN, CDR2 SYGVQD (reference sequence). The CDR3 is made up of 17 amino acids. J gave up 3 bases and V 0 bases, and 10 bases lay outside the gene matches. This CDR3 reads CASSESLQGRSYYGYTF. The CDR3, as DNA: TGCGCCAGCAGTGAGTCCCTACAGGGGAGATCGTACTATGGCTACACCTTC.

The V gene is TRBV2, the J gene TRBJ2-1, with 8 nucleotides matching TRBD2. Losses at the gene ends were 1 base for V and 9 bases for J; bases not matched to a gene: 8. The CDR3 covers 15 residues. Germline V gene sequence: CDR1 SNHLY, CDR2 FYNNEI. Written as DNA, the CDR3 is TGTGCCAGCAGTGAAGGGACTAGCAGTTTTGCTGAGCAGTTCTTC. This encodes CASSEGTSSFAEQFF.

The CDR3 loop reads CASSIGGTSTDTQYF. The DNA for the CDR3 is TGTGCCAGTAGTATTGGTGGAACTAGCACAGATACGCAGTATTTT. The chain joins TRBV19 to TRBJ2-3; D is unresolved. Germline-derived CDR1 and CDR2 are LNHDA and SQIVND (reference sequence). The CDR3 has 15 residues. The ends were cut back, 3 bases at V and 0 bases at J, with 10 bases in the middle.

V and J are TRBV5-4 and TRBJ2-1, with 7 bases fitting TRBD2. CDR3 length equals 16 residues. V lost 4 bases to trimming and J lost 2 bases; unmatched junction nucleotides: 9. Looked up from germline, CDR1 is SGHNT and CDR2 is YYREEE (reference sequence). This CDR3 reads CASSPTVGGAYNEQFF. DNA for the CDR3: TGTGCCAGCAGCCCAACTGTGGGAGGGGCCTACAATGAGCAGTTCTTC.